A selection of T cell receptor beta chains follows, all from one sample in a study of blood T cell repertoires in COVID-19. Method: immunoSEQ multiplex PCR; TCRdb's copy keeps in-frame clones and lacks some. This table has 150,000 to 200,000 clones, around 83% appearing once. The source material was PBMCs or T cells enriched from blood (not recorded which). The receptors shown here come from a woman between 40 and 55 years old in a cohort exposed to, infected with or recovered from COVID-19 (not recorded which). The CDR3 runs from the conserved cysteine through the conserved F or W. A D gene is named only where the DNA matches it firmly. Clone size is given for some rows only: seen once, a few or many times, or a class if the clone is expanded.

clone_size,cdr3_length,d_call,j_call,v_call,cdr3_nt,cdr3_aa
NA,17,TRBD1,TRBJ1-1,TRBV10-1,TGCGCCAGCAGCGACGTCCCGGGACAGGGTTTGGGGACTGAAGCTTTCTTT,CASSDVPGQGLGTEAFF
once,15,NA,TRBJ1-2,TRBV6-5,TGTGCCAGCAGTTACTCCGAGACAGGCACCTATGGCTACACCTTC,CASSYSETGTYGYTF
NA,22,NA,TRBJ2-6,TRBV19,TGTGCCAGTAGCTTTGCCAGCGGAACAGAGACCATACTTCACTCTGGGGCCAACGTCCTGACTTTC,CASSFASGTETILHSGANVLTF
NA,12,TRBD1,TRBJ1-1,TRBV20-1,TGCAGTGCTAGTGACAGGGACACTGAAGCTTTCTTT,CSASDRDTEAFF
NA,16,TRBD2,TRBJ2-1,TRBV4-1,TGCGCCAGCAGCCCAGAGAAGCGGGGGCCAGGAAATGAGCAGTTCTTC,CASSPEKRGPGNEQFF
NA,16,TRBD2,TRBJ2-1,TRBV6-2/TRBV6-3,TGTGCCAGCAGTTACGGGGGGAAAACGAGCGGGAGCTTGTTGTTCTTC,CASSYGGKTSGSLLFF
NA,14,TRBD1,TRBJ1-2,TRBV6-5,TGTGCCAGCAGTTACACCCCAGGGGGTTATGGCTACACCTTC,CASSYTPGGYGYTF
NA,16,TRBD2,TRBJ2-7,TRBV11-3,TGTGCCAGCAGCACCGGACTAGCGGGGAGCTCCTACGAGCAGTACTTC,CASSTGLAGSSYEQYF
NA,14,NA,TRBJ1-5,TRBV19,TGTGCCAGTAGCCGCAGTAATAGCAATCAGCCCCAGCATTTT,CASSRSNSNQPQHF
few,16,NA,TRBJ2-1,TRBV9,TGTGCCAGCAGCGTAGACGTGGGGAGCTCCTACAATGAGCAGTTCTTC,CASSVDVGSSYNEQFF
NA,13,NA,TRBJ1-1,TRBV6-5,TGTGCCAGCAGCCGAACAGGGAACACTGAAGCTTTCTTT,CASSRTGNTEAFF
NA,12,NA,TRBJ2-7,TRBV6-2/TRBV6-3,TGTGCCAGCAGTTACCTGATCCCTCTACAGTACTTC,CASSYLIPLQYF
NA,15,NA,TRBJ1-5,TRBV7-2,TGTGCCAGCAGCCCGCTAGATGGCAGCAATCAGCCCCAGCATTTT,CASSPLDGSNQPQHF
once,14,NA,TRBJ2-5,TRBV5-1,TGCGCCAGCAGCCCACGGGGCGGGGAAGAGACCCAGTACTTC,CASSPRGGEETQYF
NA,19,NA,TRBJ2-7,TRBV5-1,TGCGCCAGCAGCTTGGACGACAGCTGGCAAAGACCCGCGGCCTACGAGCAGTACTTC,CASSLDDSWQRPAAYEQYF
NA,16,TRBD1,TRBJ1-1,TRBV19,TGTGCCAGTAGTCCGCGGACAGGGGGCGGTAGGACTGAAGCTTTCTTT,CASSPRTGGGRTEAFF
NA,13,TRBD1,TRBJ1-1,TRBV13,TGTGCCAGCACCGCGGACAGGGGCACTGAAGCTTTCTTT,CASTADRGTEAFF
once,16,NA,TRBJ1-2,TRBV4-1,TGCGCCAGCAGCCAAGGCGACAGCCTGGGCTACTATGGCTACACCTTC,CASSQGDSLGYYGYTF
NA,13,NA,TRBJ1-5,TRBV2,TGTGCCAGCACCTTAGGGGAGGGTCAGCCCCAGCATTTT,CASTLGEGQPQHF
NA,11,NA,TRBJ2-7,TRBV27,TGTGCCAGCAGTTCCCACTACGAGCAGTACTTC,CASSSHYEQYF
NA,15,TRBD2,TRBJ2-1,TRBV5-8,TGTGCCAGCAGCAAGGGACTAGCGGGAGGGAATGAGCAGTTCTTC,CASSKGLAGGNEQFF
NA,16,TRBD2,TRBJ2-3,TRBV11-2,TGTGCCAGCAGCTTACCGGGAGGGGCGACCACAGATACGCAGTATTTT,CASSLPGGATTDTQYF
NA,13,TRBD2,TRBJ2-7,TRBV7-9,TGTGCCAGCAGCTTGGCGGGAGAGGGCGAGCAGTACTTC,CASSLAGEGEQYF
NA,13,NA,TRBJ1-1,TRBV6-5,TGTGCCAGCAGTTACTCTTCCAGGACTGAAGCTTTCTTT,CASSYSSRTEAFF
NA,15,NA,TRBJ1-6,TRBV6-5,TGTGCCAGCAGTTATACCGGGGGCTATAATTCACCCCTCCACTTT,CASSYTGGYNSPLHF
NA,14,NA,TRBJ1-1,TRBV19,TGTGCCAGTAGTAACTTTGGAAGGGGCACTGAAGCTTTCTTT,CASSNFGRGTEAFF
NA,16,TRBD2,TRBJ2-1,TRBV4-1,TGCGCCAGCAGAACGAGACTAGCGGGGGGGCAGGATGAGCAGTTCTTC,CASRTRLAGGQDEQFF
NA,15,NA,TRBJ1-1,TRBV5-1,TGCGCCAGCAGCTTGGAGGGGCAGCTGAACACTGAAGCTTTCTTT,CASSLEGQLNTEAFF
NA,13,NA,TRBJ2-7,TRBV29-1,TGCAGCGTTGTGTCCGGGAACTCCTACGAGCAGTACTTC,CSVVSGNSYEQYF
NA,14,NA,TRBJ1-1,TRBV7-9,TGTGCCAGCATCCCCGGGACAAGGAACACTGAAGCTTTCTTT,CASIPGTRNTEAFF
NA,18,TRBD2,TRBJ2-3,TRBV14,TGTGCCAGCAGCGGTAACTTACTAGCGGGGGGAACCACAGATACGCAGTATTTT,CASSGNLLAGGTTDTQYF
NA,13,NA,TRBJ2-1,TRBV6-6,TGTGCCAGCGCAAGGGAAGGGACTCTTGTGCAGTTCTTC,CASAREGTLVQFF
NA,13,TRBD2,TRBJ2-7,TRBV19,TGTGCCAGTAGTATGCGGGGGAAAGACGAGCAGTACTTC,CASSMRGKDEQYF
NA,16,TRBD1,TRBJ2-3,TRBV15,TGTGCCACCAGCGGGCGGACAGGGAGCAGCACAGATACGCAGTATTTT,CATSGRTGSSTDTQYF
NA,17,TRBD2,TRBJ2-7,TRBV28,TGTGCCAGCAGTTTTAGTCTTGGGGAGGGTACTTCGGGGGAGCAGTACTTC,CASSFSLGEGTSGEQYF
NA,11,NA,TRBJ2-5,TRBV13,TGTGCGACGGGGGATGCAGAGACCCAGTACTTC,CATGDAETQYF
once,14,NA,TRBJ2-1,TRBV24-1,TGTGCCACCAGTGCCCAAGCCCGGGACTATGAGCAGTTCTTC,CATSAQARDYEQFF
NA,14,TRBD1,TRBJ2-7,TRBV9,TGTGCCAGCAGCGCGTCCGGGACAGGCTACGAGCAGTACTTC,CASSASGTGYEQYF
few,15,NA,TRBJ1-1,TRBV9,TGTGCCAGCAGCGTAGTTGGACACGCGAACACTGAAGCTTTCTTT,CASSVVGHANTEAFF
NA,13,NA,TRBJ2-5,TRBV18,TGTGCCAGCTCACCAGGACAGCAAGAGACCCAGTACTTC,CASSPGQQETQYF
once,15,TRBD1,TRBJ1-2,TRBV5-1,TGCGCCAGCAGCGGGGACAGGGTCGGTAACTATGGCTACACCTTC,CASSGDRVGNYGYTF
NA,13,NA,TRBJ2-7,TRBV5-6,TGTGCCAGCAGCTCCTCAGGGGCCTACGAGCAGTACTTC,CASSSSGAYEQYF
NA,15,NA,TRBJ1-2,TRBV4-3,TGCGCCAGCAGCCAAGATCCAGGGGAACCGGGTGGCTACACCTTC,CASSQDPGEPGGYTF
NA,17,TRBD2,TRBJ2-7,TRBV6-2/TRBV6-3,TGTGCCAGCAGCCAACCGGGGACTAGCGGGATCATCTACGAGCAGTACTTC,CASSQPGTSGIIYEQYF
few,16,TRBD1,TRBJ1-2,TRBV5-1,TGCGCCAGCAGCTTGGGGGCCGCAGGGACAGGGGATGGCTACACCTTC,CASSLGAAGTGDGYTF
NA,12,NA,TRBJ1-2,TRBV19,TGTGCCAGTAGTATTACTCTCTATGGCTACACCTTC,CASSITLYGYTF
NA,15,NA,TRBJ2-7,TRBV19,TGTGCCAGTAGTCCGCGACAGGGAGGTCCCTACGAGCAGTACTTC,CASSPRQGGPYEQYF
NA,19,TRBD2,TRBJ2-1,TRBV4-2,TGTGCCAGCAGCCAAGATTGGCTAGCGGGGGCCCTCTCCTACAATGAGCAGTTCTTC,CASSQDWLAGALSYNEQFF